This TCR beta chain was found in a study of Graves' ophthalmopathy and Graves' hyperthyroidism. Whole-study findings and limits: Ophthalmopathy cases were distinguished from stable hyperthyroidism by a 13-signature model, reaching just over 85% sensitivity and about 80% specificity.

Transcripts of RNA were the source for amplifying TCR beta CDR3 regions. An opening RT-PCR round employed HTBI primers and preceded a second-round multiplex PCR. From the multiplex PCR reads, TCRdb called clonotypes with MiXCR, one entry per CDR3 protein. The sample contains about 410,000 distinct CDR3 sequences, around 19% of which appear only once. Clinical symptoms, serum thyroxine, TRAb, thyroid ultrasound and orbital computed tomography were relied on for diagnosis. The CDR3 totals 14 residues. The germline V gene encodes CDR1 MGHDK and CDR2 SYGVNS. Trimming took 7 bases from V and 4 from J; bases not matched to a gene: 6. This clonotype was recorded at least ten times. Its specificity is unknown.

The chain links TRBV25-1 to TRBJ2-7; 11 bases agree with TRBD1. The sequence came from a woman aged 18 to 35 with Graves' ophthalmopathy. The sample consisted of peripheral blood. The CDR3 DNA follows: TGTGCCAGCAAGGGGGACAGGGGGAGGTACGAGCAGTACTTC. Protein: CASKGDRGRYEQYF.